The subject of this entry is one T cell receptor (beta chain). The record originates from a study of blood T cell repertoires in COVID-19. Across the whole study: Samples came from the United States, Italy and Spain, spanning acute and convalescent COVID-19. The cDNA or gDNA used as material had been derived from T cells, B-cell-depleted T cells, or PBMCs.

Study processing details: Amplification with reference gene primers provided the estimates of nucleated cell counts. The table came from immunoSEQ multiplex PCR; TCRdb's copy has only in-frame clones and leaves some out. The DNA gave D and trimming, while V, J and clone size come from that table. The sample gives about 200,000 clones, 81% of which show up once; about 7.4% is in the top ten. The germline gives CDR1 SNHLY, CDR2 FYNNEI. With V trimmed by 4 bases and J by 5 bases, 5 bases remained unmatched. The CDR3 contains 14 residues. V is TRBV2 and J is TRBJ2-3, with 8 bases identical to TRBD2. The sequence was obtained from a woman older than 75 with acute or convalescent COVID-19. The sequencing input was peripheral blood. The CDR3 coding sequence is TGTGCCAGCAGTGTGACTAGCGCGCGAGATACGCAGTATTTT. It specifies CASSVTSARDTQYF.